The 9 T cell receptor beta chains given below trace back to one sample, sequenced in a study of T cell responses to AZD1222 COVID-19 vaccine. Assay: immunoSEQ multiplex PCR; the TCRdb copy retains only in-frame clones and omits some. The sample shows 50,000 to 75,000 clones, roughly 89% of them seen only once. Specimen: peripheral blood, collected 28 days after the second AZD1222 dose. The source is an adult who received the AZD1222 COVID-19 vaccine.

V is TRBV6-5 and J is TRBJ2-7, with TRBD1 as a possible D gene (6 bases). Per the germline V gene, CDR1 is MNHEY and CDR2 is SVGAGI. This CDR3 comprises 15 residues. Trimming stripped 2 bases from V and 2 bases from J, with 13 bases between. The CDR3 loop reads CASSYRDTGTYEQYF. CDR3 nucleotides: TGTGCCAGCAGTTACCGGGACACAGGGACCTACGAGCAGTACTTC.

This chain connects TRBV30 to TRBJ1-5, with D unclear. The CDR3 runs to 13 residues. Germline V gene lookup returns CDR1 GTSNPN and CDR2 SVGIG (reference sequence). V was trimmed by 2 bases and J by 1 base, leaving 6 bases between them. DNA for the CDR3: TGTGCCTGGAGTTTACAGAGCAATCAGCCCCAGCATTTT. Protein product: CAWSLQSNQPQHF.

The chain recombines TRBV12-5 with TRBJ2-3; 7 nucleotides align to TRBD2. V was clipped by 6 bases and J by 5 bases; unmatched bases: 14. Per the germline V gene, CDR1 is LGHNT and CDR2 is FRNRAP. The CDR3 covers 16 residues. The CDR3 DNA reads as TGTGCTAGTGGGCTGGGAGCGGGGAGGTTTGGAGATACGCAGTATTTT. Amino acid sequence: CASGLGAGRFGDTQYF.

This sequence joins TRBV10-2 and TRBJ1-5; 7 bases match TRBD1. V lost 4 bases and J lost 4; bases outside the gene matches: 4. CDR3 length equals 14 residues. Germline V CDR1 and CDR2: WSHSY, SAAADI. In DNA, the CDR3 is TGCGCCAGCAGTGGACAGGGAGCGAATCAGCCCCAGCATTTT. This sequence encodes CASSGQGANQPQHF.

This sequence joins TRBV29-1 and TRBJ1-2; D ambiguous. In germline, CDR1 is SQVTM, CDR2 ANQGSEA. This CDR3 contains 12 residues. The V end lost 5 bases, the J end lost 5 bases, and 12 bases lay between the germline ends. DNA for the CDR3: TGCAGCGTTATAACAGAAGGGTATGGCTACACCTTC. This encodes CSVITEGYGYTF.

This rearrangement joins TRBV10-3 to TRBJ2-1, with TRBD1 matching 8 bases. With V trimmed by 4 bases and J by 7 bases, 6 bases remained unmatched. The CDR3 spans 14 residues. Germline assignment: CDR1 ENHRY and CDR2 SYGVKD. CDR3 DNA sequence: TGTGCCATCAGTGGACAGGGGAATTATAATGAGCAGTTCTTC. This codes for CAISGQGNYNEQFF.

The CDR3 here is CASTLGEDSPLHF. In nucleotides, the CDR3 is TGTGCCAGCACCCTGGGGGAGGATTCACCCCTCCACTTT. The chain joins TRBV6-6 to TRBJ1-6; D might be TRBD1 (5 bases). V lost 7 bases to trimming and J lost 8 bases, with 12 bases between them. Germline V gene lookup returns CDR1 MNHNY and CDR2 SVGAGI (reference sequence). The CDR3 is made up of 13 amino acids.

V and J are TRBV19 and TRBJ1-5, with D perhaps TRBD1 (5 bases). V lost 9 bases, J lost 10 bases, and 16 bases lay in between. Germline V CDR1 and CDR2: LNHDA, SQIVND (reference sequence). The CDR3 spans 12 residues. CDR3 region: CASRDFGVPQHF. As DNA, the CDR3 is TGTGCCAGCAGGGACTTTGGTGTTCCCCAGCATTTT.

This clone has only a few counts. The rearrangement links TRBV27 to TRBJ1-2; 12 positions agree with TRBD1. The V gene end was trimmed by 1 base and the J gene end by 8 bases; junction bases not matched to a gene: 14. Germline CDR1 reads MNHEY; CDR2 reads SMNVEV (reference sequence). The CDR3 consists of 18 residues. The CDR3 loop is CASSLFGDRGRMARGYTF. CDR3 DNA: TGTGCCAGCAGTTTATTTGGGGACAGGGGGCGAATGGCGCGGGGCTACACCTTC.